The rows below give T cell receptor beta chains drawn from one sample of a study of blood T cell repertoires in COVID-19. Some clones are missing from TCRdb's copy, which holds only in-frame ones; the method was immunoSEQ multiplex PCR. The repertoire holds hundreds of thousands of clones, with about 90% as singletons. The sequenced sample consisted of peripheral blood. Receptor source: a man between 18 and 35 years old with active or convalescent COVID-19. Both conserved end residues are part of each CDR3. Each record gives: CDR3 DNA, CDR3 protein, D gene, J gene, V gene, clone size. D genes are given only for firm matches. Part of the rows lack a size; the others show once, few, many or a class for expanded clones.

cdr3_nt: TGCGCCAGCAGCCCTATATCGGACAGCCATAACCCAAACACTGAAGCTTTCTTT; cdr3_aa: CASSPISDSHNPNTEAFF; d_call: NA; j_call: TRBJ1-1; v_call: TRBV5-1; clone_size: NA
cdr3_nt: TGCGCCAGCAGCCAAGAGCGTTGGGCCGGCGCAACCGGGGAGCTGTTTTTT; cdr3_aa: CASSQERWAGATGELFF; d_call: NA; j_call: TRBJ2-2; v_call: TRBV4-1; clone_size: NA
cdr3_nt: TGTGCCAGCAGCTCTAGAACCAGCGGAGTTTACGAGCAGTACTTC; cdr3_aa: CASSSRTSGVYEQYF; d_call: NA; j_call: TRBJ2-7; v_call: TRBV7-8; clone_size: NA
cdr3_nt: TGTGCCAGCAGCCCTCCAAGCCCCAACACTGAAGCTTTCTTT; cdr3_aa: CASSPPSPNTEAFF; d_call: NA; j_call: TRBJ1-1; v_call: TRBV9; clone_size: NA
cdr3_nt: TGTGCCAGCAGTTTGGCACTAGCGGGGAACTACGAGCAGTACTTC; cdr3_aa: CASSLALAGNYEQYF; d_call: TRBD2; j_call: TRBJ2-7; v_call: TRBV27; clone_size: few
cdr3_nt: TGCGCCAGCAGCGGGTGGACAGGGGAAAATTCACCCCTCCACTTT; cdr3_aa: CASSGWTGENSPLHF; d_call: TRBD1; j_call: TRBJ1-6; v_call: TRBV5-1; clone_size: NA
cdr3_nt: TGTGCCAGCACCAGACAGTCGAACACTGAAGCTTTCTTT; cdr3_aa: CASTRQSNTEAFF; d_call: NA; j_call: TRBJ1-1; v_call: TRBV6-9; clone_size: NA
cdr3_nt: TGTGCCAGCAGCACTACTAGAGGAGATACGCAGTATTTT; cdr3_aa: CASSTTRGDTQYF; d_call: NA; j_call: TRBJ2-3; v_call: TRBV5-6; clone_size: NA
cdr3_nt: TGTGCCAGCAGTTCTTGGACAGGGTCGCTAAACATTCAGTACTTC; cdr3_aa: CASSSWTGSLNIQYF; d_call: TRBD1; j_call: TRBJ2-4; v_call: TRBV6-5; clone_size: once
cdr3_nt: TGTGCCAGCAGTTTAGGAAGGGGGCTGAAATCACCCCTCCACTTT; cdr3_aa: CASSLGRGLKSPLHF; d_call: TRBD1; j_call: TRBJ1-6; v_call: TRBV27; clone_size: NA
cdr3_nt: TGTGCCAGCTCACCAGGGACAGGGGGCTCCTACGAGCAGTACTTC; cdr3_aa: CASSPGTGGSYEQYF; d_call: TRBD1; j_call: TRBJ2-7; v_call: TRBV18; clone_size: NA
cdr3_nt: TGTGCCAGTCGACTCGGAGTCGGGATCGGAAACACCATATATTTT; cdr3_aa: CASRLGVGIGNTIYF; d_call: NA; j_call: TRBJ1-3; v_call: TRBV7-2; clone_size: NA
cdr3_nt: TGTGCCAGCTCACCGTACAGGGACGGGGAGCTGTTTTTT; cdr3_aa: CASSPYRDGELFF; d_call: NA; j_call: TRBJ2-2; v_call: TRBV18; clone_size: NA
cdr3_nt: TGTGCCAGCTCACCCAGGGGGCAGGGAAGCATTTTACGTGGCTACACCTTC; cdr3_aa: CASSPRGQGSILRGYTF; d_call: TRBD1; j_call: TRBJ1-2; v_call: TRBV18; clone_size: NA
cdr3_nt: TGCGCCAGCGGGCATAATGGGGCGGGAGGATCACCCCTCCACTTT; cdr3_aa: CASGHNGAGGSPLHF; d_call: NA; j_call: TRBJ1-6; v_call: TRBV4-1; clone_size: NA
cdr3_nt: TGTGCCAGCAGTTTTCGGTCACCCTACGAGCAGTACTTC; cdr3_aa: CASSFRSPYEQYF; d_call: NA; j_call: TRBJ2-7; v_call: TRBV27; clone_size: NA
cdr3_nt: TGCAGCGTCGACAGGTTAGCTGAAGCTTTCTTT; cdr3_aa: CSVDRLAEAFF; d_call: NA; j_call: TRBJ1-1; v_call: TRBV29-1; clone_size: NA
cdr3_nt: TGTGCCAGCACGACCCTCGGGACAGGGGTCACTCATAACTATGGCTACACCTTC; cdr3_aa: CASTTLGTGVTHNYGYTF; d_call: TRBD1; j_call: TRBJ1-2; v_call: TRBV27; clone_size: NA
cdr3_nt: TGTGCCAGCAGTCCGATGGACAGGGAAGCTTTCTTT; cdr3_aa: CASSPMDREAFF; d_call: TRBD1; j_call: TRBJ1-1; v_call: TRBV6-2/TRBV6-3; clone_size: NA
cdr3_nt: TGTGCCAGCAGCCTAGACAGGATACATTTC; cdr3_aa: CASSLDRIHF; d_call: NA; j_call: TRBJ1-2; v_call: TRBV7-2; clone_size: NA
cdr3_nt: TGTGCCAGCAGCAGACAAGGGACAGAAAACACTGAAGCTTTCTTT; cdr3_aa: CASSRQGTENTEAFF; d_call: TRBD1; j_call: TRBJ1-1; v_call: TRBV6-6; clone_size: NA
cdr3_nt: TGTGCCAGCAGTTTTCTCCCGGGGAGGTACGAGCAGTACTTC; cdr3_aa: CASSFLPGRYEQYF; d_call: NA; j_call: TRBJ2-7; v_call: TRBV27; clone_size: NA
cdr3_nt: TGCGCCAGCAGCTCCGGACTAGCGGGCGCCGTTTTTAATGAGCAGTTCTTC; cdr3_aa: CASSSGLAGAVFNEQFF; d_call: TRBD2; j_call: TRBJ2-1; v_call: TRBV4-1; clone_size: NA
cdr3_nt: TGTGCCATCAGTGATAACAGGGGGGGGGATACGCAGTATTTT; cdr3_aa: CAISDNRGGDTQYF; d_call: NA; j_call: TRBJ2-3; v_call: TRBV10-3; clone_size: NA
cdr3_nt: TGTGCCAGCGGCGCGCCGGGTTACGAGCAGTACTTC; cdr3_aa: CASGAPGYEQYF; d_call: NA; j_call: TRBJ2-7; v_call: TRBV28; clone_size: NA
cdr3_nt: TGTGCCAGCAGCCGGCGGGGAGGGCGGGATACGCAGTATTTT; cdr3_aa: CASSRRGGRDTQYF; d_call: TRBD2; j_call: TRBJ2-3; v_call: TRBV5-6; clone_size: NA
cdr3_nt: TGTGCCAGTAGTGGAGGGGAGAACACTGAAGCTTTCTTT; cdr3_aa: CASSGGENTEAFF; d_call: NA; j_call: TRBJ1-1; v_call: TRBV19; clone_size: NA
cdr3_nt: TGTGCCAGCAGGGACCGGCAGGGACAAGAGACCCAGTACTTC; cdr3_aa: CASRDRQGQETQYF; d_call: NA; j_call: TRBJ2-5; v_call: TRBV2; clone_size: once
cdr3_nt: TGTGCCAGCAGCTTCATAGGGAGCACCGGTTCACCCCTCCACTTT; cdr3_aa: CASSFIGSTGSPLHF; d_call: NA; j_call: TRBJ1-6; v_call: TRBV7-9; clone_size: NA
cdr3_nt: TGTGCCAGTAGTATAGTTCCTGGCAACTCTGGAAACACCATATATTTT; cdr3_aa: CASSIVPGNSGNTIYF; d_call: NA; j_call: TRBJ1-3; v_call: TRBV19; clone_size: NA
cdr3_nt: TGTGCCAGCAGCCAAACTAGCGGGAGTTATCAAGAGACCCAGTACTTC; cdr3_aa: CASSQTSGSYQETQYF; d_call: TRBD2; j_call: TRBJ2-5; v_call: TRBV9; clone_size: NA
cdr3_nt: TGCGCCAGCAGCCCATCCGGGGGGCGGGACGAGCAGTACTTC; cdr3_aa: CASSPSGGRDEQYF; d_call: NA; j_call: TRBJ2-7; v_call: TRBV5-1; clone_size: NA
cdr3_nt: TGTGCCAGCAGTGAGATTGGACAGAGCTACGAGCAGTACTTC; cdr3_aa: CASSEIGQSYEQYF; d_call: NA; j_call: TRBJ2-7; v_call: TRBV2; clone_size: NA
cdr3_nt: TGCGCCAGCAGCCTCACTAGCGGGGGGCTCTCCGGGGAGCTGTTTTTT; cdr3_aa: CASSLTSGGLSGELFF; d_call: TRBD2; j_call: TRBJ2-2; v_call: TRBV5-1; clone_size: NA
cdr3_nt: TGTGCCAGCAGCAAATTGTCTAGCGGGAGAGCCTACAATGAGCAGTTCTTC; cdr3_aa: CASSKLSSGRAYNEQFF; d_call: NA; j_call: TRBJ2-1; v_call: TRBV21-1; clone_size: NA
cdr3_nt: TGTGCCAGCAGCTTCAGCGGGGCTCACTCTGGAAACACCATATATTTT; cdr3_aa: CASSFSGAHSGNTIYF; d_call: NA; j_call: TRBJ1-3; v_call: TRBV11-1; clone_size: NA
cdr3_nt: TGTGCCAGCAGCTTAGTGGGCGAGGGGGCGGCTTTCTTT; cdr3_aa: CASSLVGEGAAFF; d_call: TRBD1; j_call: TRBJ1-1; v_call: TRBV7-9; clone_size: NA
cdr3_nt: TGTGCCACCCAAAACAGGGATGATCAGCCCCAGCATTTT; cdr3_aa: CATQNRDDQPQHF; d_call: NA; j_call: TRBJ1-5; v_call: TRBV6-6; clone_size: NA
cdr3_nt: TGTGCCACCAGTGATTTGACGGCAGGGGGGTACAATGAGCAGTTCTTC; cdr3_aa: CATSDLTAGGYNEQFF; d_call: NA; j_call: TRBJ2-1; v_call: TRBV24-1; clone_size: NA
cdr3_nt: TGTGCCAGCAGCCAGGGGGGTATCGGTCACGGCTACACCTTC; cdr3_aa: CASSQGGIGHGYTF; d_call: NA; j_call: TRBJ1-2; v_call: TRBV14; clone_size: NA
cdr3_nt: TGTGCCAGCAGCCAAGTGGCTAGCGGGGGGTTTGAGCAGTTCTTC; cdr3_aa: CASSQVASGGFEQFF; d_call: TRBD2; j_call: TRBJ2-1; v_call: TRBV3-1/TRBV3-2; clone_size: NA
cdr3_nt: TGTGCCACCAGTGATTTGGTCCGGACTAGCGGACACCAAGAGACCCAGTACTTC; cdr3_aa: CATSDLVRTSGHQETQYF; d_call: TRBD2; j_call: TRBJ2-5; v_call: TRBV24-1; clone_size: NA
cdr3_nt: TGTGCCAGTAGTATTTTTAGGACCTTCGGGGGGAACACTGAAGCTTTCTTT; cdr3_aa: CASSIFRTFGGNTEAFF; d_call: NA; j_call: TRBJ1-1; v_call: TRBV19; clone_size: NA